Sequencing of this T cell receptor (beta chain) was carried out in a study of resident and recirculating memory T cells in vitiligo. The CDR3 totals 14 residues. V dropped 0 bases and J dropped 7 bases, with 14 bases sitting between them. Germline V CDR1 and CDR2: SGHNT, YYREEE (reference sequence). Only in-frame clones appear in the TCRdb table, and some are missing; sequencing was by immunoSEQ multiplex PCR. The sample has around 70,000 clones; about 89% are singletons. The sequence was collected from a male donor with vitiligo. Sequenced sample: blood. V and J are TRBV5-4 and TRBJ2-7, with D perhaps TRBD2 (5 bases). Here the CDR3 reads CASSLVSGFGEQYF. The CDR3 nucleotides read TGTGCCAGCAGCTTGGTGTCGGGGTTCGGGGAGCAGTACTTC. The whole variable domain, filled in from reference TRBV5-4 and TRBJ2-7, reads ETGVTQSPTHLIKTRGQQVTLRCSSQSGHNTVSWYQQALGQGPQFIFQYYREEENGRGNFPPRFSGLQFPNYSSELNVNALELDDSALYLCASSLVSGFGEQYFGPGTRLTVT.